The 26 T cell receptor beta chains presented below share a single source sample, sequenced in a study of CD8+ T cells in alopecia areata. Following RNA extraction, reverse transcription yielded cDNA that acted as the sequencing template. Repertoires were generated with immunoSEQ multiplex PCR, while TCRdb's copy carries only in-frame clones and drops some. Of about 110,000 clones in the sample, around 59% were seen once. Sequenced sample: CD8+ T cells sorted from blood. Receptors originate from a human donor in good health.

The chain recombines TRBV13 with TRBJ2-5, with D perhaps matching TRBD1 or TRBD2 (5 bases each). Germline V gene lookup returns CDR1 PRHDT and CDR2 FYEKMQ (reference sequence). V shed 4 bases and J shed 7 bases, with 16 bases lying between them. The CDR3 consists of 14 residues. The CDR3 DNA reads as TGTGCCAGCAGCTCGCGTGGGACGGCCCGGACCCAGTACTTC. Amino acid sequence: CASSSRGTARTQYF.

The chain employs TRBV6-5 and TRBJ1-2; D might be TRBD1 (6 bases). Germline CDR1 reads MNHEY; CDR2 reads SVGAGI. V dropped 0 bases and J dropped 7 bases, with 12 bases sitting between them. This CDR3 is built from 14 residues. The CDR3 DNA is TGTGCCAGCAGTTACTCAGGGGGGCTCCCTGGCTACACCTTC. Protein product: CASSYSGGLPGYTF.

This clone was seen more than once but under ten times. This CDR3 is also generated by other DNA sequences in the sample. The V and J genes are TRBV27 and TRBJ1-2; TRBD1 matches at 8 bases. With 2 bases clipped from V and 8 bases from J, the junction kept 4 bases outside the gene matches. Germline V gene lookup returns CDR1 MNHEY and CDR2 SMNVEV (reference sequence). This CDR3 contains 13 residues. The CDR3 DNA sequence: TGTGCCAGCAGTTTACAGGGGGCGCGGGGCTACACCTTC. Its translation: CASSLQGARGYTF.

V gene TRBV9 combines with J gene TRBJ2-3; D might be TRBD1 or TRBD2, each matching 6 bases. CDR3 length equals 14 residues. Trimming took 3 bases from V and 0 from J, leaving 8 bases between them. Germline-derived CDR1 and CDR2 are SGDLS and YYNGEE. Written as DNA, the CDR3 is TGTGCCAGCAGCGCGGGGGCAAGCACAGATACGCAGTATTTT. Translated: CASSAGASTDTQYF. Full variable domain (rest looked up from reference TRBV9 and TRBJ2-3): DSGVTQTPKHLITATGQRVTLRCSPRSGDLSVYWYQQSLDQGLQFLIQYYNGEERAKGNILERFSAQQFPDLHSELNLSSLELGDSALYFCASSAGASTDTQYFGPGTRLTVL.

For the CDR3, the DNA is TGTGCCAGCAGCGAACCAGGAGAGCAGTACTTC. Translation gives CASSEPGEQYF. V gene TRBV28 combines with J gene TRBJ2-7; D gene ambiguous. Germline CDR1 and CDR2: MDHEN and SYDVKM. The V end lost 6 bases, the J end lost 7 bases, and 10 bases lay between the germline ends. This CDR3 spans 11 amino acids.

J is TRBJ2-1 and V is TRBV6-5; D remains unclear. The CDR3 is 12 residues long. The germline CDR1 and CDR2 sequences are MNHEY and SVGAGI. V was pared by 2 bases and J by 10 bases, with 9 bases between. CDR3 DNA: TGTGCCAGCAGTTACCCCCCTCAGGAGCAGTTCTTC. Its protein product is CASSYPPQEQFF.

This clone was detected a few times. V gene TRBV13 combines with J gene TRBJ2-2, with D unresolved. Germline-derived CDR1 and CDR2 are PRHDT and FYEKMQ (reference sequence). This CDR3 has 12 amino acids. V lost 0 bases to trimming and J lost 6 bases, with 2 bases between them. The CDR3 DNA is TGTGCCAGCAGCTTAGGGGCCGGGGAGCTGTTTTTT. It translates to CASSLGAGELFF. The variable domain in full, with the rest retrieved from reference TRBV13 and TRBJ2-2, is AAGVIQSPRHLIKEKRETATLKCYPIPRHDTVYWYQQGPGQDPQFLISFYEKMQSDKGSIPDRFSAQQFSDYHSELNMSSLELGDSALYFCASSLGAGELFFGEGSRLTVL.

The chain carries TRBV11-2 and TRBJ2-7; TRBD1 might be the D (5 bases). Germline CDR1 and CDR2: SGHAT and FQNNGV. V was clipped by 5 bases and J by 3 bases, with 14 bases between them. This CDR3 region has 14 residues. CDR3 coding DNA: TGTGCCAGCAGCACCCTGGGGCAGGACTACGAGCAGTACTTC. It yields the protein CASSTLGQDYEQYF.

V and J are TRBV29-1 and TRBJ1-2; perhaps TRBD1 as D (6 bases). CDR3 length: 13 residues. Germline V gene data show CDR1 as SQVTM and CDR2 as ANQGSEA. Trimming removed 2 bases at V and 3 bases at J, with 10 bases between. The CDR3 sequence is CSVESPGDYGYTF. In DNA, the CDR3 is TGCAGCGTTGAAAGCCCAGGGGACTATGGCTACACCTTC.

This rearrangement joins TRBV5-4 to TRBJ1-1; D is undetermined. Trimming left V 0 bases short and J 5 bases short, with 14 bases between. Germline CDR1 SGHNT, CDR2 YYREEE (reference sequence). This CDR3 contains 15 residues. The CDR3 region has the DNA TGTGCCAGCAGCTTGGAGCGTTGGGCTGGAACTGAAGCTTTCTTT. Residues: CASSLERWAGTEAFF.

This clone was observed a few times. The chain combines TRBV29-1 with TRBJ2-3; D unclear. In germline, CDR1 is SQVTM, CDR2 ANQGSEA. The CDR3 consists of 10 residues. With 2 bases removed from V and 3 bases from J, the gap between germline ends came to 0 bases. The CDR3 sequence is CSVETDTQYF. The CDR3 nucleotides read TGCAGCGTTGAAACAGATACGCAGTATTTT.

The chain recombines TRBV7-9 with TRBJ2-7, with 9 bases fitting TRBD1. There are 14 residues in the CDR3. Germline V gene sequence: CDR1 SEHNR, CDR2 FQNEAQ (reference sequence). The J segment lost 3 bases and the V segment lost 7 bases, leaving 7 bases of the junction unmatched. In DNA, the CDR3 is TGTGCCAGCAACAAAGAGGGACAGGGCTACGAGCAGTACTTC. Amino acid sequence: CASNKEGQGYEQYF.

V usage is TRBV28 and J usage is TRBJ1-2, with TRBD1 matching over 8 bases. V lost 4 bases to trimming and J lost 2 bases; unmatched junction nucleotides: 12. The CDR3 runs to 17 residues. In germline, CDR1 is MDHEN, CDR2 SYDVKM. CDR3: CASSSPPGQGANYGYTF. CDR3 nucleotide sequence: TGTGCCAGCAGTTCACCCCCGGGGCAGGGGGCGAACTATGGCTACACCTTC.

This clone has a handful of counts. DNA for the CDR3: TGTGCCAGCAGCCCCGGTGCTGAAGCTTTCTTT. Translating gives CASSPGAEAFF. The rearrangement links TRBV14 to TRBJ1-1; no firm D call. The CDR3 is 11 amino acids. Germline CDR1 SGHDN, CDR2 FVKESK. V was shortened by 4 bases and J by 6 bases, with 6 bases between the two germline ends.

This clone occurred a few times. The CDR3, as DNA: TGTGCCAGTACACCCGGGGGGTCCTCCTACAATGAGCAGTTCTTC. Its protein product is CASTPGGSSYNEQFF. The chain combines TRBV19 with TRBJ2-1, with 7 bases aligning to TRBD2. The CDR3 spans 15 residues. Germline loops: CDR1 LNHDA, CDR2 SQIVND (reference sequence). The J segment lost 0 bases and the V segment lost 7 bases, leaving 6 bases of the junction unmatched.

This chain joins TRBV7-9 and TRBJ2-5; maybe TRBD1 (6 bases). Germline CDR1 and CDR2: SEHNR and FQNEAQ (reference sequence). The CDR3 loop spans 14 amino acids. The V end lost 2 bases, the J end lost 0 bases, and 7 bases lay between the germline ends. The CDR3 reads CASSLQGYQETQYF. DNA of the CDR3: TGTGCCAGCAGCTTACAGGGGTACCAAGAGACCCAGTACTTC.

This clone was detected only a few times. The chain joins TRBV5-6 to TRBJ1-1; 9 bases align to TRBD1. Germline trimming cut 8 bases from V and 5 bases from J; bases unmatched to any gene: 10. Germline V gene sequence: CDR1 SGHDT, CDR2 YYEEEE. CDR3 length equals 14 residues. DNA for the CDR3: TGTGCCAGTTTCCCTACAGGGGGCTTGACTGAAGCTTTCTTT. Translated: CASFPTGGLTEAFF.

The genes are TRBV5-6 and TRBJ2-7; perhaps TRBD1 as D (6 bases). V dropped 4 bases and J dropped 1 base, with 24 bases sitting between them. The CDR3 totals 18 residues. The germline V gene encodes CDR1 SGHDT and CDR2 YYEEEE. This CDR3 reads CASSLVGPRRGPSYEQYF. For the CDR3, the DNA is TGTGCCAGCAGCCTTGTGGGGCCCCGCAGGGGTCCATCCTACGAGCAGTACTTC.

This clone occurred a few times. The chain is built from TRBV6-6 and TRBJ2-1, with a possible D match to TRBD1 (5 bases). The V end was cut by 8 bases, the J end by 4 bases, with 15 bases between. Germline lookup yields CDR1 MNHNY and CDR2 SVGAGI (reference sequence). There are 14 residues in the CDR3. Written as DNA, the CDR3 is TGTGCCAGCTCAGGGTCAGAGGAGTACAATGAGCAGTTCTTC. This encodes CASSGSEEYNEQFF.

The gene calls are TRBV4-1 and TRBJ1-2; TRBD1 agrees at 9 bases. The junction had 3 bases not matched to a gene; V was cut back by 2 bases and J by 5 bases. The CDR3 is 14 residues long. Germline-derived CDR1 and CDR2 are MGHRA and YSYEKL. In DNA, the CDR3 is TGCGCCAGCAGCCAAAAGACAGGGGGATATGGCTACACCTTC. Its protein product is CASSQKTGGYGYTF.

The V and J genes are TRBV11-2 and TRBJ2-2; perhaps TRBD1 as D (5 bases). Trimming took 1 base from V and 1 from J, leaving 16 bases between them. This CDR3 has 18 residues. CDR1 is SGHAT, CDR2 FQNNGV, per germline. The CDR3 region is CASSLALQKTGNTGELFF. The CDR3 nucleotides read TGTGCCAGCAGCTTAGCCCTACAAAAAACAGGGAACACCGGGGAGCTGTTTTTT.

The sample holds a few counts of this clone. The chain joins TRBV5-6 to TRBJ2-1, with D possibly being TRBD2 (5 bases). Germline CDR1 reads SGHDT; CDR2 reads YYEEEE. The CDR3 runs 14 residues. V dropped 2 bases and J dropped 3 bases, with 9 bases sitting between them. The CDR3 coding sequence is TGTGCCAGCAGCTTCGGCGGGCTCTACAATGAGCAGTTCTTC. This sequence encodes CASSFGGLYNEQFF.

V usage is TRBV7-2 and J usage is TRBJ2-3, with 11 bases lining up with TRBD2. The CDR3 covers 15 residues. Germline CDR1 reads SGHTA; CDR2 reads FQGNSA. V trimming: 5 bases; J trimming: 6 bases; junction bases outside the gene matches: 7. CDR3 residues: CASSPGTSGADTQYF. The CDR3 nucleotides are TGTGCCAGCAGCCCCGGGACTAGCGGTGCGGATACGCAGTATTTT.

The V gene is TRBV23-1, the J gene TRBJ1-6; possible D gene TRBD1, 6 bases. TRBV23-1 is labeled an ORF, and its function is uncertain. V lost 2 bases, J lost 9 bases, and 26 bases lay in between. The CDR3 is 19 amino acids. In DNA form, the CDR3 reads TGCGCCAGCAGTCAAACGGGGGCCAGACGGGATAGACTTGCTTCACCCCTCCACTTT. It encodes CASSQTGARRDRLASPLHF.

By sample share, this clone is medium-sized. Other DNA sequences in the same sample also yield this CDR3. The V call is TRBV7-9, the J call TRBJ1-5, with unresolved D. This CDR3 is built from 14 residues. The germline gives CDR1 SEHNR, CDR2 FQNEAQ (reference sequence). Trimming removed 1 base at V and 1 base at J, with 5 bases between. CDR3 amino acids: CASSLGASNQPQHF. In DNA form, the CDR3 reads TGTGCCAGCAGCTTAGGTGCGAGCAATCAGCCCCAGCATTTT.

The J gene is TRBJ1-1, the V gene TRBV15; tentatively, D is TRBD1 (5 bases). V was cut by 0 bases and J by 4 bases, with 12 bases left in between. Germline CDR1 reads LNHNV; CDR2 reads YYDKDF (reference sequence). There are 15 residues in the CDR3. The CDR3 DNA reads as TGTGCCACCAGCAGAGATCAAGGGGCGCCCACTGAAGCTTTCTTT. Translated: CATSRDQGAPTEAFF.